This paragraph reports one T cell receptor beta chain. Its antigen is still unknown. This sample's time point: baseline, week 1 (first vaccination visit). The treatment here: pre-vaccination baseline after standard-of-care therapy. This record belongs to a study of a mutant IDH1 vaccine in newly diagnosed glioma. Across the study: Patients were pretreated with radiotherapy, temozolomide, or both, mostly both.

Study-wide points: Immune responses arising from the vaccine appeared in roughly 95% of patients. Pseudoprogression appeared unlinked to shifts in leading peripheral T cell clonotypes.

TCRdb's copy holds only in-frame clones and misses some; the assay was immunoSEQ multiplex PCR. The sample shows approximately 70,000 clones, 70% to 80% of them seen only once. Here the sequenced sample was PBMCs, taken from a glioma patient treated with radiotherapy, temozolomide or both. The receptor was isolated from a man aged 50-59 years with glioma.

The CDR3 DNA reads TGTGCCTGGAGTGGTGGGGGGACAGATACGCAGTATTTT. Encoded protein: CAWSGGGTDTQYF. The rearrangement uses TRBV30 and TRBJ2-3; possible D gene TRBD2, 6 bases. This CDR3 region has 13 residues. Germline values: CDR1 GTSNPN, CDR2 SVGIG (reference sequence). V gave up 1 base and J gave up 3 bases, with 8 bases separating them.